Below, 23 T cell receptor beta chains from the same sample are listed, as sequenced in a study of T cells after posttransplantation cyclophosphamide. TCRdb's table, derived via immunoSEQ multiplex PCR, lists solely in-frame clones and lacks some. In the table there are some 12,000 clones, 85% to 95% of which are singletons. The sequenced sample was naive CD8+ T cells sorted from PBMCs. Source of these receptors: a man under 40 in good health and a related stem cell transplant donor.

V usage is TRBV4-1 and J usage is TRBJ2-5, with TRBD1 matching 9 bases. Trimming at V came to 3 bases and at J to 2 bases, leaving 10 bases not matched to a gene. The CDR3 spans 17 residues. Germline-derived CDR1 and CDR2 are MGHRA and YSYEKL. CDR3 coding DNA: TGCGCCAGCAGCCACCTCCCGGGACAGGGAAAACAAGAGACCCAGTACTTC. This sequence encodes CASSHLPGQGKQETQYF.

V and J are TRBV7-3 and TRBJ1-2, with D perhaps TRBD1 (6 bases). There are 13 residues in the CDR3. Trimming removed 6 bases at V and 8 bases at J, with 16 bases between. The germline V gene has CDR1 SGHTA and CDR2 FQGTGA. The CDR3 DNA follows: TGTGCCAGCAGTTCCTCAGGGGACCTGGGCTACACCTTC. Protein sequence: CASSSSGDLGYTF.

There are a few counts of this clone. The chain is built from TRBV10-1 and TRBJ1-5; 7 nucleotides align to TRBD1. J lost 7 bases, V lost 7 bases, and 7 bases had no gene match. The CDR3 contains 13 residues. In germline, CDR1 is WNHNN, CDR2 SYGVQD (reference sequence). The CDR3 reads CASTDRVEQPQHF. The CDR3 bases are TGCGCCAGCACCGACAGGGTGGAGCAGCCCCAGCATTTT.

The chain recombines TRBV12-5 with TRBJ2-1, with 8 bases lining up with TRBD2. The CDR3 sequence is 14 residues long. Per the germline V gene, CDR1 is LGHNT and CDR2 is FRNRAP. V gave up 8 bases and J gave up 2 bases; unmatched junction bases: 5. The CDR3 spells CASSDGGAYNEQFF. CDR3 DNA: TGTGCTAGTTCGGACGGGGGGGCCTACAATGAGCAGTTCTTC.

In this sample, this clone turned up once. This chain joins TRBV7-8 and TRBJ2-7; 8 nucleotides align to TRBD1. The CDR3 totals 15 residues. CDR1 is SGHVS, CDR2 FQNEAQ, per germline. V gave up 6 bases and J gave up 1 base; unmatched junction bases: 8. In DNA form, the CDR3 reads TGTGCCAGCAGTCCTGGACAGGGTCTTTCCTACGAGCAGTACTTC. Translated, it gives CASSPGQGLSYEQYF.

V usage is TRBV27 and J usage is TRBJ1-5; D uncertain. V was pared by 3 bases and J by 2 bases, with 8 bases between. The V gene's germline CDR1 is MNHEY and CDR2 SMNVEV (reference sequence). The CDR3 runs 14 residues. The DNA of the CDR3 is TGTGCCAGCAGTTTCAGCGAGGGCAATCAGCCCCAGCATTTT. Translating gives CASSFSEGNQPQHF.

This rearrangement joins TRBV9 to TRBJ2-7; D gene unclear. CDR1 and CDR2 from the germline V gene are SGDLS and YYNGEE. CDR3 size: 14 residues. V dropped 3 bases and J dropped 3 bases, with 13 bases sitting between them. The CDR3 DNA reads TGTGCCAGCAGCGGCGGCCCGACGGACTACGAGCAGTACTTC. It encodes CASSGGPTDYEQYF. The full variable domain, rest sourced from reference TRBV9 and TRBJ2-7, is DSGVTQTPKHLITATGQRVTLRCSPRSGDLSVYWYQQSLDQGLQFLIQYYNGEERAKGNILERFSAQQFPDLHSELNLSSLELGDSALYFCASSGGPTDYEQYFGPGTRLTVT.

This chain links TRBV10-3 with TRBJ1-3, with 9 bases aligning to TRBD1. With V trimmed by 7 bases and J by 1 base, 8 bases remained unmatched. CDR1 is ENHRY, CDR2 SYGVKD, per germline. The CDR3 is 16 residues long. Written as DNA, the CDR3 is TGTGCCATCAATCCGGGACAGGGCCTTTCTGGAAACACCATATATTTT. Protein sequence: CAINPGQGLSGNTIYF.

The chain carries TRBV6-1 and TRBJ1-5, with TRBD1 as a possible D gene (5 bases). The V end lost 3 bases, the J end lost 0 bases, and 9 bases lay between the germline ends. Germline CDR1 MNHNS, CDR2 SASEGT. CDR3 length: 15 residues. Here the CDR3 DNA reads TGTGCCAGCAGTGATAGGACATTTAGCAATCAGCCCCAGCATTTT. Amino acid sequence: CASSDRTFSNQPQHF.

The chain employs TRBV13 and TRBJ2-1; 11 bases agree with TRBD2. Germline assignment: CDR1 PRHDT and CDR2 FYEKMQ (reference sequence). V dropped 4 bases and J dropped 5; count of bases not matched to a gene: 7. The CDR3 runs to 16 residues. CDR3 nucleotides: TGTGCCAGCAGCTCCTTCCTAGCGGGGGGCCACAATGAGCAGTTCTTC. It yields the protein CASSSFLAGGHNEQFF.

V is TRBV6-5 and J is TRBJ2-7, with D possibly TRBD1 on 5 matching bases. The CDR3 covers 13 residues. Germline V gene data show CDR1 as MNHEY and CDR2 as SVGAGI. Trimming removed 8 bases from V and 0 bases from J, with 11 bases in between. The CDR3 sequence: CASGWGPSYEQYF. The CDR3 bases are TGTGCCAGCGGGTGGGGCCCCTCCTACGAGCAGTACTTC.

Only one count was recorded for this clone. The rearrangement uses TRBV5-4 and TRBJ1-1; D call uncertain. Per germline, CDR1 SGHNT and CDR2 YYREEE (reference sequence). This CDR3 contains 14 residues. Trimming stripped 0 bases from V and 5 bases from J, with 11 bases between. The DNA of the CDR3 is TGTGCCAGCAGCTTGGGACCGGGAGTGACTGAAGCTTTCTTT. This translates into CASSLGPGVTEAFF.

The rearrangement joins TRBV6-1 to TRBJ2-5, with 12 bases identical to TRBD2. CDR3 length: 15 residues. The J segment lost 3 bases and the V segment lost 1 base, leaving 0 bases of the junction unmatched. Per the germline V gene, CDR1 is MNHNS and CDR2 is SASEGT. This CDR3 is CASSEGLAGEETQYF. In DNA, the CDR3 is TGTGCCAGCAGTGAAGGACTAGCGGGGGAAGAGACCCAGTACTTC.

V and J are TRBV4-3 and TRBJ2-5, with a weak D call TRBD1 (6 bases). Germline V gene data show CDR1 as LGHNA and CDR2 as YSLEER. Trimming stripped 4 bases from V and 4 bases from J, with 16 bases between. The length of the CDR3 is 15 residues. CDR3 nucleotides: TGCGCCAGCAGCCGACTGACCACAGGGTCAGAGACCCAGTACTTC. It codes for CASSRLTTGSETQYF.

This clone appeared once. This chain connects TRBV29-1 to TRBJ1-2, with D possibly being TRBD1 (6 bases). CDR1 SQVTM and CDR2 ANQGSEA come from the germline V gene. This CDR3 region has 12 residues. Trimming left V 3 bases short and J 6 bases short, with 11 bases between. In DNA form, the CDR3 reads TGCAGCGTTGATTCAGAGGGGGATGGCTACACCTTC. Encoded protein: CSVDSEGDGYTF.

The chain links TRBV6-1 to TRBJ2-7; TRBD1 is a possible D gene (5 bases). Between the trimmed V and J ends, which lost 4 bases and 2 bases, there was a span of 9 bases. This CDR3 region has 13 residues. Germline CDR1 is MNHNS and CDR2 is SASEGT. The CDR3 DNA sequence: TGTGCCAGCAGTGTCTACAGGACCTACGAGCAGTACTTC. Its protein product is CASSVYRTYEQYF.

This chain connects TRBV10-1 to TRBJ2-7; 7 nucleotides match TRBD2. The CDR3 spans 13 residues. Germline CDR1 and CDR2: WNHNN and SYGVQD (reference sequence). After removal of 5 bases from V and 4 bases from J, the junction contained 5 bases not matched to a gene. For the CDR3, the DNA is TGCGCCAGCAGTTATGGGGAGGGTTACGAGCAGTACTTC. It codes for CASSYGEGYEQYF.

The chain uses TRBV7-9 and TRBJ2-7; 11 nucleotides agree with TRBD1. CDR3 size: 11 residues. V was clipped by 11 bases and J by 6 bases; unmatched bases: 3. Germline V lookup: CDR1 SEHNR, CDR2 FQNEAQ (reference sequence). CDR3 nucleotides: TGTGCCGGCGGGACAGGGGGCGAGCAGTACTTC. Translation: CAGGTGGEQYF.

This chain connects TRBV5-1 to TRBJ2-5, with D tentatively TRBD1 (6 bases). The J call is uncertain, as TRBJ2-7 better fits the DNA end. The CDR3 totals 16 residues. Germline CDR1 reads SGHRS; CDR2 reads YFSETQ. The CDR3 bases are TGCGCCAGCAGCTTGGGCCTCGGGACACCCCAGTACGAGCAGTACTTC. Protein: CASSLGLGTPQYEQYF.

CDR3 loop: CASSALQGSGNTIYF. The CDR3 DNA follows: TGTGCCAGCAGCGCCCTACAGGGCTCTGGAAACACCATATATTTT. V usage is TRBV7-6 and J usage is TRBJ1-3; TRBD1 is a possible D gene (6 bases). This CDR3 spans 15 amino acids. Trimming took 5 bases from V and 0 from J, leaving 11 bases between them. The germline CDR1 and CDR2 sequences are SGHVS and FNYEAQ.

This clone was observed once. The V and J genes are TRBV5-6 and TRBJ2-7; D is perhaps TRBD2 (7 bases). Germline CDR1 and CDR2: SGHDT and YYEEEE. This CDR3 has 14 amino acids. V was shortened by 4 bases and J by 3 bases, with 14 bases between the two germline ends. CDR3 sequence: CASSPTGGGYEQYF. In DNA form, the CDR3 reads TGTGCCAGCAGCCCGACAGGCGGGGGCTACGAGCAGTACTTC.

The chain has TRBV28 and TRBJ1-4; D is unresolved. Trimming stripped 4 bases from V and 5 bases from J, with 8 bases between. The CDR3 is 13 amino acids. Germline-derived CDR1 and CDR2 are MDHEN and SYDVKM. The CDR3 reads CASSSRGNEKLFF. The CDR3 DNA sequence: TGTGCCAGCAGTTCCCGAGGGAATGAAAAACTGTTTTTT.

The chain uses TRBV9 and TRBJ2-3; 7 bases map to TRBD2. Germline loops: CDR1 SGDLS, CDR2 YYNGEE. Trimming cost V 4 bases and J 1 base; bases outside gene matches: 12. The CDR3 totals 17 residues. The CDR3 DNA reads TGTGCCAGCAGCCCCCTCGGGCGGGGGTTGGGCACAGATACGCAGTATTTT. This encodes CASSPLGRGLGTDTQYF.